This is a list of T cell receptor beta chains from one sample in a study of metastatic and nonmetastatic thyroid tumors. TCRdb re-called clones from the PCR reads using MiXCR. The table lists approximately 28,000 clones, more than 14% of them singletons, with less than 20% in the top ten. Sequencing was done on a sample of blood. The receptors here all came from a male donor with papillary thyroid cancer or a benign thyroid nodule (not recorded which). Some clones in this sample may be carry-over from other donors' samples. The CDR3 runs from the conserved cysteine through the conserved F or W. A D gene is named only where the DNA matches it firmly. Some rows have no size entry. The others give once, few or many, or a class for an expanded clone.

>-|many|TRBJ2-3|TRBV11-3
TGTGCCAGCAGCTTAAAGGGTGGCTTTGTGGATACGCAGTATTTT
CASSLKGGFVDTQYF
>-|many|TRBJ2-3|TRBV11-2
TGTGCCACAGATGGTCCCGTGGCAGATACGCAGTATTTT
CATDGPVADTQYF
>TRBD1|-|TRBJ2-3|TRBV12-3/TRBV12-4
TGTGCCAGCGAGGGGGCTTCTGATACGCAGTATTTT
CASEGASDTQYF
>-|many|TRBJ2-7|TRBV27
TGTGCCAGCAGTTTTGGGGGTCCCTCCTACGAGCAGTACTTC
CASSFGGPSYEQYF
>-|many|TRBJ2-3|TRBV5-4
TGTGCCAGCAGCTTGGATACGCAGTATTTT
CASSLDTQYF
>TRBD2|many|TRBJ2-1|TRBV10-2
TGCGCCAGCAGTCAGAATAGCGGGTATTACAATGAGCAGTTCTTC
CASSQNSGYYNEQFF
>-|few|TRBJ2-6|TRBV10-3
TGTGCCATCAGTGAGCCGCAAGACGCTGGGGCCAAAGTCCTGACTTTC
CAISEPQDAGAKVLTF
>TRBD1|-|TRBJ2-2|TRBV30
TGTGCCTGGAGCCTACAGGGGGCGCGATCCGGGGAGCTGTTTTTT
CAWSLQGARSGELFF
>TRBD1|-|TRBJ2-2|TRBV28
TGTGCCAGCAGACCTGCGGGACAGGGGGACGGCGGGGAGCTGTTTTTT
CASRPAGQGDGGELFF
>TRBD1|medium-sized|TRBJ2-7|TRBV10-2
TGCGCCAGCAGTGATGTATCAGGGACAGGGAGAAACGAGCAGTACTTC
CASSDVSGTGRNEQYF
>TRBD1|many|TRBJ2-7|TRBV6-1
TGTGCCAGCAGTCCCTGGACAGGGGGCTACCACGAGCAGTACTTC
CASSPWTGGYHEQYF
>-|many|TRBJ1-1|TRBV18
TGTGCCAGCTCCGAAGGGGCGGCGAACACTGAAGCTTTCTTT
CASSEGAANTEAFF
>-|few|TRBJ2-1|TRBV6-1
TGTGCCAGCAGTGTCCTGGTGAGTGAGCAGTTCTTC
CASSVLVSEQFF
>-|many|TRBJ2-7|TRBV9
TGTGCCAGCATTCAGGGAGCCTACGAGCAGTACTTC
CASIQGAYEQYF
>TRBD2|many|TRBJ2-3|TRBV11-3
TGTGCCAGCAGTCCGCACCTACTAGCGGGGGCTAGCACAGATACGCAGTATTTT
CASSPHLLAGASTDTQYF
>TRBD1|many|TRBJ2-5|TRBV9
TGTGCCAGCAGCGGAGGCGGACAGGGATATGAGACCCAGTACTTC
CASSGGGQGYETQYF
>TRBD2|many|TRBJ2-4|TRBV20-1
TGCAGTGCTAGAGGACTAGCGAAGAACATTCAGTACTTC
CSARGLAKNIQYF
>TRBD2|-|TRBJ2-7|TRBV20-1
TGCAGTGCCCTTGGACTAGCGGGAGTTAGCACAGGGGGCGAGCAGTACTTC
CSALGLAGVSTGGEQYF
>-|many|TRBJ2-7|TRBV5-4
TGTGCCAGCAGAACCGGGACGGGGGAGCAGTACTTC
CASRTGTGEQYF
>-|many|TRBJ2-5|TRBV29-1
TGCAGCGTTGAAGATGGTCAGATAAGAGAGACCCAGTACTTC
CSVEDGQIRETQYF
>-|-|TRBJ2-3|TRBV6-1
TGTGCCAGCAGTGAAGTTTGTGGGGGTGTGACAGATACGCAGTATTTT
CASSEVCGGVTDTQYF
>-|many|TRBJ2-1|TRBV20-1
TGCAGTGCTAGAGATGACAGATCCTACAATGAGCAGTTCTTC
CSARDDRSYNEQFF